The 5 T cell receptor beta chains listed next were all sequenced from one sample in a study of cytomegalovirus exposure and HLA in healthy donors (dated by TCRdb to the late 2010s). The library came from the immunoSEQ multiplex PCR assay. For the multiplex PCR, a mixture combining 60 forward primers for TCR Vbeta segments and 13 reverse primers for TCR Jbeta segments was used. The source is immuneACCESS, and TCRdb retained only in-frame sequences with V and J called. Part of the clones is not carried over; for the studies checked, unresolved V genes explain less than half of this, and the remainder is unexplained. The sample table holds just under 95,000 clones, of which around four fifths were seen once. The ten largest clones add up to about 7% of the sample. Sequenced sample: PBMCs. The receptors derive from a man in his fifties in good health and CMV-seropositive.

The genes are TRBV6-4 and TRBJ1-1; TRBD1 matches at 8 bases. Unmatched junction bases numbered 5, after V lost 7 bases and J lost 1 base. This CDR3 is 14 amino acids long. CDR1 is MRHNA, CDR2 SNTAGT, per germline. CDR3 sequence: CASKAGTGNTEAFF. The CDR3 nucleotides read TGTGCCAGCAAAGCCGGGACAGGGAACACTGAAGCTTTCTTT.

CDR3 in DNA: TGTGCCAGCAGTTCCGGACAGGGGACTGGTACAGATACGCAGTATTTT. Translation: CASSSGQGTGTDTQYF. The V gene is TRBV6-5, the J gene TRBJ2-3; 9 nucleotides agree with TRBD1. Germline CDR1 MNHEY, CDR2 SVGAGI. CDR3 length equals 16 residues. The ends lost 4 bases at V and 3 bases at J; junction bases unmatched: 8.

V is TRBV5-1 and J is TRBJ1-3; 7 positions agree with TRBD1. Unmatched junction bases numbered 10, after V lost 3 bases and J lost 4 bases. CDR1 is SGHRS, CDR2 YFSETQ, per germline. The CDR3 consists of 16 residues. The CDR3 is CASSYSPGQMGNTIYF. The CDR3 nucleotides are TGCGCCAGCAGCTACAGTCCGGGACAGATGGGAAACACCATATATTTT.

The chain links TRBV15 to TRBJ1-1; the match to TRBD1 covers 7 bases. Looked up from germline, CDR1 is LNHNV and CDR2 is YYDKDF (reference sequence). This CDR3 comprises 16 residues. The V and J ends lost 2 bases and 0 bases, in that order; junction bases with no gene match: 6. The CDR3 DNA is TGTGCCACCAGCAGACACCTGGGACAGCTGAACACTGAAGCTTTCTTT. Translating gives CATSRHLGQLNTEAFF. The whole variable domain, filled in from reference TRBV15 and TRBJ1-1, reads DAMVIQNPRYQVTQFGKPVTLSCSQTLNHNVMYWYQQKSSQAPKLLFHYYDKDFNNEADTPDNFQSRRPNTSFCFLDIRSPGLGDTAMYLCATSRHLGQLNTEAFFGQGTRLTVV.

V is TRBV2 and J is TRBJ1-6, with D tentatively TRBD1 (5 bases). Germline CDR1 reads SNHLY; CDR2 reads FYNNEI. Trimming removed 3 bases from V and 5 bases from J, with 11 bases in between. This CDR3 has 15 amino acids. CDR3 nucleotides: TGTGCCAGCAGTGAGTCAGGGAGGGATAATTCACCCCTCCACTTT. The encoded protein is CASSESGRDNSPLHF.